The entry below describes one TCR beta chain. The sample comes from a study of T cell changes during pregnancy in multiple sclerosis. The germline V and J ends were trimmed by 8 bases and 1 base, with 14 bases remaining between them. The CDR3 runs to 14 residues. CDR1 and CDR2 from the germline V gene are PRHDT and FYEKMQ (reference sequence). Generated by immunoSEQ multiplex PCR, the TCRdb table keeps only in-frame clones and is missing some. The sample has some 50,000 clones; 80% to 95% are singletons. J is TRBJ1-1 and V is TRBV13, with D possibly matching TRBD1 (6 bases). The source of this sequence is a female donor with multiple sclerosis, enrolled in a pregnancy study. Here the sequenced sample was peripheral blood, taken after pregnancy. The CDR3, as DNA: TGTGCCAGCGGCAGGGGCCGAGGGAACACTGAAGCTTTCTTT. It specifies CASGRGRGNTEAFF.